This T cell receptor beta chain was captured in a study of T cell responses to AZD1222 COVID-19 vaccine. Study context: Doses given second, at about 4 or about 12 weeks, were pooled.

Libraries were prepared by immunoSEQ multiplex PCR; TCRdb keeps only in-frame clonotypes and omits some of them. The profile shows 90,000 to 150,000 clones, about 90% of them singletons. About this clone itself: Its specificity is unknown.

The CDR3 covers 12 residues. Deletions cut 6 bases from V and 4 bases from J, with 9 bases between. Study conclusions and caveats: Sampled repertoires all dated from after the peak T cell response. The donor group comprised mostly white British people and more females; the analysis possibly underestimated clonal diversity. Spike-spanning, vaccine-associated CD4 TCRs were dominant at 160-218 and 743-854.

The source material was peripheral blood, sampled on day 0 of AZD1222 vaccination. The receptor comes from an adult in good health. V and J are TRBV12-3 or TRBV12-4 and TRBJ1-2; no firm D call. The CDR3 DNA is TGTGCCAGCAGCCGACCTACCTATGGCTACACCTTC. It codes for CASSRPTYGYTF.